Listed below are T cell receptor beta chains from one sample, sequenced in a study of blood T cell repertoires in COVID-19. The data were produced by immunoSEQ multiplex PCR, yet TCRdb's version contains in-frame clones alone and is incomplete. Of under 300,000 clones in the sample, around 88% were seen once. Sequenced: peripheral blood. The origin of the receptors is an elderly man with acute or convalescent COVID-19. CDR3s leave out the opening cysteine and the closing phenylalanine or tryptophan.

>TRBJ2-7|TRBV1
TSSLGTSGVRYEQY
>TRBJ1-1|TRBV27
ASSPRQGTEAF
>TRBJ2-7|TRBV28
ASSLGSGKTYEQY
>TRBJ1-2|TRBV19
ASSNKGQGEGYT
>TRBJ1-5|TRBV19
ASSIFGNTRSQPQH
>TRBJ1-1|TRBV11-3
ASSLGQGQGENEAF
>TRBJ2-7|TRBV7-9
ASSFDRGSREQY
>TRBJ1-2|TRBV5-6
ASGFDPQGIKGGYT
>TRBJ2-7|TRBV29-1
SVEVRGGSYEQY
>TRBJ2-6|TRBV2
ASIGPWGREVTGANVLT
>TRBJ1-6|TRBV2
ASSDRVSPLH
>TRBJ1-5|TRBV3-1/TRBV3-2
ASSQGRASNQPQH
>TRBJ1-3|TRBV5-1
ASSLDGQGQGNTIY
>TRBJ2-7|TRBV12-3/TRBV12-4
ASSLGGTRQY
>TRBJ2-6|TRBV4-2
ASSQSKASGRSSGANVLT
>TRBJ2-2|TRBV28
ASENGQGGTGELF
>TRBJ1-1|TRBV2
ASSAGQGWGNTEAF
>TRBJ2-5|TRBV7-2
ASSPDRGRGTQY
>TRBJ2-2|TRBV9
ASSSRVVTGELF
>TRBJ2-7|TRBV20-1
SASKGGGGSYEQY
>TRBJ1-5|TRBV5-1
ASSLLGAGQPQH
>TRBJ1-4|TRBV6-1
ASSEAWGEREKLF
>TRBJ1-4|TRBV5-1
ASSLTAQAEKLF
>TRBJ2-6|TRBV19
ASSITGSGANVLT
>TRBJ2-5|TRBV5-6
ASSPTWASGGSGETQY
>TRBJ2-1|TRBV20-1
SAAPVNEQF
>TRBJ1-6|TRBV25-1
ASTPGGAPGSPLH
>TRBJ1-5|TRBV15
ATSRRQGHQH
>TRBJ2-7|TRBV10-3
AISVETIYEQY
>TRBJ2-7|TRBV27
ASSRQGGYEQY
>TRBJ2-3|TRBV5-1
ASRGWGPQDTQY
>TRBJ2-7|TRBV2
ASNREGSGFSYEQY
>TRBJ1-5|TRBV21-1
ASSKPPETQH
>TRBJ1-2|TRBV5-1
ASTQGVGDYGYT
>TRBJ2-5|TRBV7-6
ASSLGRGQGGETQY
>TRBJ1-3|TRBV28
ASSFEAGAGNTIY
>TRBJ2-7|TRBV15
ATINPGSSYEQY
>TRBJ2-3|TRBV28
ASMEGSDTQY
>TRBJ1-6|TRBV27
ASSSLGGTGRPPNSPLH
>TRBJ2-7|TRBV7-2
ASSLGGASAEQY